This TCR beta chain appears in the sequencing data of a study of blood T cell repertoires in COVID-19. Repertoires were generated with immunoSEQ multiplex PCR, while TCRdb's copy carries only in-frame clones and drops some. Here the sample spans approximately 220,000 clones, around 85% being singletons. This clone has just one count. Cohorts were assigned according to the clinical history that participants reported. The source material was PBMCs or T cells enriched from blood (not recorded which). The source of this sequence is a woman between 40 and 55 years old with acute COVID-19.

In DNA, the CDR3 is TGCGCCAGCAGCTTGTGGGGGCCCAGGGTTAACGGTGAAGCTTTCTTT. Encoded protein: CASSLWGPRVNGEAFF. V and J are TRBV5-1 and TRBJ1-1; a weak D match, TRBD1 (6 bases). V was shortened by 1 base and J by 7 bases, with 20 bases between the two germline ends. Germline CDR1 is SGHRS and CDR2 is YFSETQ. The CDR3 runs 16 residues.